This T cell receptor (beta chain) stems from a study of blood T cell dynamics during melanoma immunotherapy (TCRdb year 2020). Regarding the study in general: All patients had metastatic melanoma and were given first-line pembrolizumab or nivolumab plus ipilimumab as standard of care in the United Kingdom. Peripheral T cell receptor repertoires of metastatic melanoma patients were profiled before and after one cycle of checkpoint inhibitor therapy to find early correlates of response. The training cohort consisted of consecutive patients, while an additional independent group of patients from the same centre was pooled to form an external validation set. The research as a whole found: Whether the T cell clones behind the repertoire changes were melanoma-specific or instead reflected general immune activation was something the study could not determine. A bifurcated reorganization of the PBMC repertoire at W3, with increased clonality or increased diversity, was observed in patients who later achieved disease control, unlike in progressors. The relatively small sample size was acknowledged as something that could potentially limit how far the results can be generalized.

The CDR3 runs 15 amino acids, cysteine and phenylalanine included. Only the CDR3 region is kept as DNA, spanning 45 bases read in frame from base 1. For CDR1 and CDR2, the germline V gene (reference sequence) lists MNHNY and SVGAGI. The germline V end is reduced by 7 bases and the J end by 2 bases; junction bases left unmatched: 8. For every bulk PBMC sample, a fixed 350 ng of DNA was loaded. Following the manufacturer instructions, the immunoSEQ TCRb Assay kit was used to amplify TCR beta CDR3 sequences from genomic DNA. The KAPA Library Quantification Kit for Illumina platforms was used to quantify the pooled libraries by qPCR. Sequencing of the pooled libraries was done on an Illumina NextSeq 500, with clustering at about 0.55-1.2 pM. Turning to the authors' computational methods: Analysis of the TCR data relied on immunoSEQ ANALYZER and the R LymphoSeq package. A rearrangement efficiency score was calculated as productive divided by the sum of productive and non-productive CDR3 sequences. Clonality was assessed using the Gini coefficient and diversity using the Renyi index at alpha=1, with pairwise comparisons between timepoints within each patient. In LymphoSeq, clonal relatedness was computed with an edit distance of 3 and repertoire similarity was computed with the Bhattacharyya coefficient. Linear discriminant analysis on week-3 changes in clonality and diversity was built with the R MASS and caret packages to classify response. The clones in this table, taken by TCRdb from immuneACCESS, are in-frame only. Not every clone is retained; where verified, under half of the shortfall comes from an unresolved V gene, and the cause of the rest is unknown. That table furnishes V, J and clone size, whereas the DNA furnished D and trimming. For this sample the table gives roughly 1,600 clones, of which 65% to 85% were detected only once. Approximately 54% of the sample is in the top ten clones.

The time point label here, explained by the study, means: pre-treatment baseline. Blood samples were collected before treatment (T0) and at week 3 (W3), after the first cycle of checkpoint blockade. Except for two patients with rapid clinical progression, response was assessed 12 weeks after the first infusion by RECIST 1.1; disease control meant complete response, partial response or stable disease. Patients with prior systemic cancer treatment, concomitant immunosuppressant therapy or synchronous other active malignancies were excluded. Both bulk PBMC and plasma cell-free DNA were sequenced for TCR beta so that circulating cells and T cell turnover could be tracked. Lymphoprep and SepMate tubes were used to isolate PBMC from blood, and red cell lysis was then performed. QIAamp DNA Blood Mini kits were used to extract DNA from PBMC and from sorted T cell subsets. On this clone: Its cognate antigen has yet to be identified. No quality values exist for individual bases; no much larger clone is one base distant. This CDR3 is also generated by other DNA sequences in the sample.

The chain links TRBV6-6 with TRBJ2-3, with 8 bases aligning to TRBD2. This clonotype was sampled from a human donor with melanoma. Sequencing used blood, obtained from a patient treated with checkpoint blockade. Read as DNA, the sequence is TGTGCCAGCATCAATAGCGGGACGGTCACAGATACGCAGTATTTT. Translated, this gives CASINSGTVTDTQYF.